This TCR beta chain was observed in a study of cytomegalovirus exposure and HLA in healthy donors. V lost 1 base and J 7 bases, leaving 14 bases between the germline ends. Per the germline V gene, CDR1 is MGHRA and CDR2 is YSYEKL. CDR3 length: 16 residues. Both 60 Vbeta primers and 13 Jbeta primers went into the PCR. Measured with immunoSEQ multiplex PCR; TCRdb has only the in-frame clones, and not every one. The sample records 200,000 to 250,000 clones, 82% being singletons. The sequence was obtained from a woman aged 40 to 55 in good health and CMV-seropositive. This rearrangement joins TRBV4-1 to TRBJ1-6; D is unclear. The material sequenced was PBMCs. DNA for the CDR3: TGCGCCAGCAGCCAAGGGGTGAGGGTGTCGAATTCACCCCTCCACTTT. Its protein product is CASSQGVRVSNSPLHF.